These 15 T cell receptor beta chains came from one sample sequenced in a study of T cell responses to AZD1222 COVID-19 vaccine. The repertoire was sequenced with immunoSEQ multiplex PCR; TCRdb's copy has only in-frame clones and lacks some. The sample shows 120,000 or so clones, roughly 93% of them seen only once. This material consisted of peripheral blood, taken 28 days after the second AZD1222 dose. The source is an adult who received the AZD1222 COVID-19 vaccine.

CDR3 in amino acids: CASSSLEGYGYTF. CDR3 DNA sequence: TGTGCCAGCAGTTCGTTGGAGGGCTATGGCTACACCTTC. The chain joins TRBV6-2 or TRBV6-3 to TRBJ1-2; unclear D gene. V was cut by 4 bases and J by 4 bases, with 10 bases left in between. The V gene's germline CDR1 is MNHEY and CDR2 SVGEGT. CDR3 length: 13 residues.

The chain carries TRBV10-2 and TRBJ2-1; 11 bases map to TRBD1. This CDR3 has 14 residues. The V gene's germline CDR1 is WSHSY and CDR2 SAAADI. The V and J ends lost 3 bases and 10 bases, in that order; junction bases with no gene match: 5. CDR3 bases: TGCGCCAGCAGTGACTGGACAGGGGGCTGGGAGCAGTTCTTC. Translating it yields CASSDWTGGWEQFF.

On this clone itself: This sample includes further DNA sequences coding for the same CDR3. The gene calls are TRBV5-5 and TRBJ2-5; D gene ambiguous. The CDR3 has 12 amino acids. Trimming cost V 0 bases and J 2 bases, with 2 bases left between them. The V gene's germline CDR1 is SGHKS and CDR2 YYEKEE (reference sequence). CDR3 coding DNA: TGTGCCAGCAGCTTGGTGCAAGAGACCCAGTACTTC. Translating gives CASSLVQETQYF.

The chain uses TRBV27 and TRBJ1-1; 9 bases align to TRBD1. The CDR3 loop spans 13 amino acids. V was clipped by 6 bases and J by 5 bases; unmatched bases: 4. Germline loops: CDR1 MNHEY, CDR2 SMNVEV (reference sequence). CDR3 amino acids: CASRGQGLTEAFF. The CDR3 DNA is TGTGCCAGCAGGGGACAGGGATTAACTGAAGCTTTCTTT.

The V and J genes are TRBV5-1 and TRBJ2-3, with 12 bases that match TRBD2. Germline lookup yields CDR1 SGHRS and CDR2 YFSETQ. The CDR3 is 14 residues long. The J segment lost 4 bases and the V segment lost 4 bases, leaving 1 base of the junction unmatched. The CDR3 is CASSRLAGADTQYF. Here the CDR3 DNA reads TGCGCCAGCAGCCGACTAGCGGGGGCAGATACGCAGTATTTT.

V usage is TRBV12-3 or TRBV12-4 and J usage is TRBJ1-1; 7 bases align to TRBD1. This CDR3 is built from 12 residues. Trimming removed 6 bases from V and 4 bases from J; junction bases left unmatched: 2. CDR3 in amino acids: CASSDRATEAFF. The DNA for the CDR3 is TGTGCCAGCAGCGACAGGGCCACTGAAGCTTTCTTT.

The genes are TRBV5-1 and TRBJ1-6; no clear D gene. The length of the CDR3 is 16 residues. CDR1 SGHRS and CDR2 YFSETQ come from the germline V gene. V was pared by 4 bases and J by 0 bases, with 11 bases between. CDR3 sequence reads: CASSRTVSSYNSPLHF. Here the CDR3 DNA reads TGCGCCAGCAGCAGGACGGTGAGCTCCTATAATTCACCCCTCCACTTT.

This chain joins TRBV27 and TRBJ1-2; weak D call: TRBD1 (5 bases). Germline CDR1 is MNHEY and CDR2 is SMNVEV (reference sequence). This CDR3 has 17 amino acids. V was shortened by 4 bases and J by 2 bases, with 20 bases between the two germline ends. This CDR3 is CASSSGPSWEANYGYTF. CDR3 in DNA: TGTGCCAGCAGTTCGGGGCCGTCCTGGGAGGCAAACTATGGCTACACCTTC.

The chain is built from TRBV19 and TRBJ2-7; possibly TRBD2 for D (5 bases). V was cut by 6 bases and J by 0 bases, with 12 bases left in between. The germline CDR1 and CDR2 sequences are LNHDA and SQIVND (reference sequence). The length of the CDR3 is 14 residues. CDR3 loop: CASRMSTSSYEQYF. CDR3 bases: TGTGCCAGTAGGATGAGCACTAGCTCCTACGAGCAGTACTTC. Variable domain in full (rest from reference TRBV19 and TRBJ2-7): DGGITQSPKYLFRKEGQNVTLSCEQNLNHDAMYWYRQDPGQGLRLIYYSQIVNDFQKGDIAEGYSVSREKKESFPLTVTSAQKNPTAFYLCASRMSTSSYEQYFGPGTRLTVT.

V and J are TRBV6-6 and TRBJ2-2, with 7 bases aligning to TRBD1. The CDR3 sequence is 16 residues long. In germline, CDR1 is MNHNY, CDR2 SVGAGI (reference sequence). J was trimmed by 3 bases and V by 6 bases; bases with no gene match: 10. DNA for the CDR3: TGTGCCAGCAGCCTAACCGACAGGGACCACACCGGGGAGCTGTTTTTT. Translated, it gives CASSLTDRDHTGELFF.

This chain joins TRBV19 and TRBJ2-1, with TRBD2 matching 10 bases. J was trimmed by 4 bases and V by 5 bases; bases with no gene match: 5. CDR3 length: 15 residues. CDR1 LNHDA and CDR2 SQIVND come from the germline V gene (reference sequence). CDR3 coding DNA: TGTGCCAGTAGTCAGAGACTAGCGGGTTACAATGAGCAGTTCTTC. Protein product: CASSQRLAGYNEQFF.

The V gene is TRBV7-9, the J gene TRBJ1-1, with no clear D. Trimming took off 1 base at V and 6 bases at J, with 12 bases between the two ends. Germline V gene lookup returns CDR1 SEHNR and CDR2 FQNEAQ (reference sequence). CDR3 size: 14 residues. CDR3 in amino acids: CASSLVMEMAEAFF. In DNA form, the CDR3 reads TGTGCCAGCAGCTTAGTGATGGAGATGGCTGAAGCTTTCTTT.

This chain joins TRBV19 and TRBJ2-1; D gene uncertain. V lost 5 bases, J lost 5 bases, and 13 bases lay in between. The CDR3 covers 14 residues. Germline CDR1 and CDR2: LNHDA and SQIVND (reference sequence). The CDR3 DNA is TGTGCCAGTAGTCCGTTCTCTAGGGACAATGAGCAGTTCTTC. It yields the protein CASSPFSRDNEQFF.

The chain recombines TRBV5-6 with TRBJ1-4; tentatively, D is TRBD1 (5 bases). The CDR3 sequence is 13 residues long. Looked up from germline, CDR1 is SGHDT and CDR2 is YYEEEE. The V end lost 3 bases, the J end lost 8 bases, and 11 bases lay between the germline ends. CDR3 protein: CASSSGTEEKLFF. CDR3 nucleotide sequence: TGTGCCAGCAGCTCTGGGACCGAAGAAAAACTGTTTTTT.

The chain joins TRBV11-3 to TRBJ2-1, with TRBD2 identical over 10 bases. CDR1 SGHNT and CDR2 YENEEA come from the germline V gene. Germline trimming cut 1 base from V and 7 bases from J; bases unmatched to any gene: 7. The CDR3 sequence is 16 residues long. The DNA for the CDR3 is TGTGCCAGCAGCTTAGGTGCAGCGGGGGGGCGGAATGAGCAGTTCTTC. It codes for CASSLGAAGGRNEQFF. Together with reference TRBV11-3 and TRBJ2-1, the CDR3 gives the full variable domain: EAGVVQSPRYKIIEKKQPVAFWCNPISGHNTLYWYLQNLGQGPELLIRYENEEAVDDSQLPKDRFSAERLKGVDSTLKIQPAELGDSAVYLCASSLGAAGGRNEQFFGPGTRLTVL.